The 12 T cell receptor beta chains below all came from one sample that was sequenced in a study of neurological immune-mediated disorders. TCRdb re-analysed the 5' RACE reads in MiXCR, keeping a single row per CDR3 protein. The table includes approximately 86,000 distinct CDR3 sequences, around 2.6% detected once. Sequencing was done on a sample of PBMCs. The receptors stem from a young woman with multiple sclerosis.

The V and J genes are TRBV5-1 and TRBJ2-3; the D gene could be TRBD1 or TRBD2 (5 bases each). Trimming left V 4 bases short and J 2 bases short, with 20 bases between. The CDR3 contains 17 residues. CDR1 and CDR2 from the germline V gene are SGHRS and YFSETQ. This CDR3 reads CASSLRGHLSHTDTQYF. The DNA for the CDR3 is TGCGCCAGCAGCCTCCGGGGCCACCTTTCCCACACAGATACGCAGTATTTT.

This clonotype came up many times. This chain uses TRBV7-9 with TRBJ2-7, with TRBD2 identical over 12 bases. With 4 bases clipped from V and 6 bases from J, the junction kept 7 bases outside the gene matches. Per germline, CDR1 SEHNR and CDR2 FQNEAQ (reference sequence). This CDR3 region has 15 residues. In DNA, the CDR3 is TGTGCCAGCAGCTCGCAAGGACTAGCGGGACTCGAGCAGTACTTC. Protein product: CASSSQGLAGLEQYF.

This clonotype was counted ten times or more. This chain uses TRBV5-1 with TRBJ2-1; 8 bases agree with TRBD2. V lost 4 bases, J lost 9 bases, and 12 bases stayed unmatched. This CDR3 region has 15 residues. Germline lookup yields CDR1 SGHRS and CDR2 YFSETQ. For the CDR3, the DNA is TGCGCCAGCAGCGGCACGGGAGGGCCGGATTTTGAGCAGTTCTTC. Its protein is CASSGTGGPDFEQFF. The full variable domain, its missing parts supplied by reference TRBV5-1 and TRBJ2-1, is KAGVTQTPRYLIKTRGQQVTLSCSPISGHRSVSWYQQTPGQGLQFLFEYFSETQRNKGNFPGRFSGRQFSNSRSEMNVSTLELGDSALYLCASSGTGGPDFEQFFGPGTRLTVL.

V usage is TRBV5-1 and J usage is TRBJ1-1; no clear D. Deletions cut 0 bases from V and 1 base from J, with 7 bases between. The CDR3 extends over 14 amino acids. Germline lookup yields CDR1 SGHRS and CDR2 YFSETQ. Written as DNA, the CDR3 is TGCGCCAGCAGCTTGGTAACAACGAACACTGAAGCTTTCTTT. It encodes CASSLVTTNTEAFF.

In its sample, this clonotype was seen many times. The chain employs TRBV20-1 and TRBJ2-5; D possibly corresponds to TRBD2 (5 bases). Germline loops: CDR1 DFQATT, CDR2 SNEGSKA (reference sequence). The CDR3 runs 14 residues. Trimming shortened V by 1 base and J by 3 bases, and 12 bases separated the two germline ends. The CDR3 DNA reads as TGCAGTGCTAGAGTTAGTCCACTAGAAGAGACCCAGTACTTC. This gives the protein CSARVSPLEETQYF.

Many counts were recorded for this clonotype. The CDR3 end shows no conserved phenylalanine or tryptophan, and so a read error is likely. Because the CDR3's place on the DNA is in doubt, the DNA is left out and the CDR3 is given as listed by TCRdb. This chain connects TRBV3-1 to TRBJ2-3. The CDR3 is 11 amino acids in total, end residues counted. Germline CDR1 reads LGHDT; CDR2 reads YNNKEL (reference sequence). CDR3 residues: CASSQDLNKLG.

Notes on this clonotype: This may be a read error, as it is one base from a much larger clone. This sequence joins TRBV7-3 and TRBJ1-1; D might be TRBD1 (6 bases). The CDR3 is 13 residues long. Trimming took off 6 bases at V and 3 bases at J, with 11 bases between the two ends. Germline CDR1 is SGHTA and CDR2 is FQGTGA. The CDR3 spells CASRRKGDTEAFF. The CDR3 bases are TGTGCCAGCAGAAGAAAGGGGGACACTGAAGCTTTCTTT.

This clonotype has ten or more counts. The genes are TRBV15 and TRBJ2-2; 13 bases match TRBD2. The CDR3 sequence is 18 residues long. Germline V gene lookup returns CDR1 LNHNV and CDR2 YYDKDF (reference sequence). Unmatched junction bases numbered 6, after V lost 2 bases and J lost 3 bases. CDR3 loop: CATSRPGLAGADTGELFF. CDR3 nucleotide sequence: TGTGCCACCAGCAGACCTGGACTAGCGGGAGCGGACACCGGGGAGCTGTTTTTT.

Here the CDR3 reads CASSPPGSNEKLFF. The CDR3 nucleotides read TGTGCCAGCTCACCACCGGGATCTAATGAAAAACTGTTTTTT. The rearrangement uses TRBV18 and TRBJ1-4; D not resolved. The CDR3 is 14 residues long. Germline V gene sequence: CDR1 KGHSH, CDR2 LQKENI. The V gene lost 0 bases and the J gene lost 3 bases, with 5 bases spanning the gap.

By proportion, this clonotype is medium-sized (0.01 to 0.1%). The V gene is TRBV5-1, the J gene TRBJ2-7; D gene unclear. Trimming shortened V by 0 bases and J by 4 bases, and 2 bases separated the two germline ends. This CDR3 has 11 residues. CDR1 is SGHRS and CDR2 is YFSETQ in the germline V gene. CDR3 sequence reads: CASSLGYEQYF. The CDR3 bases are TGCGCCAGCAGCTTGGGATACGAGCAGTACTTC.

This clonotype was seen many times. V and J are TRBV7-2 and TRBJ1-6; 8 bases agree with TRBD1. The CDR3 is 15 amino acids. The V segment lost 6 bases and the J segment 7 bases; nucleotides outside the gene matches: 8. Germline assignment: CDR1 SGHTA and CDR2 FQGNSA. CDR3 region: CASRPGQGGNSPLHF. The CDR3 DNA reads TGTGCCAGCAGGCCCGGACAGGGAGGGAATTCACCCCTCCACTTT.

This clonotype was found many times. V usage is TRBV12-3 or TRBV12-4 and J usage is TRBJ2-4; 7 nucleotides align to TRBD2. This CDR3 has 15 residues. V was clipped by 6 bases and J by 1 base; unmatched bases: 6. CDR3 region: CASSLSGVAKNIQYF. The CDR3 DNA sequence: TGTGCCAGCAGCTTAAGCGGGGTGGCCAAAAACATTCAGTACTTC.